A selection of T cell receptor beta chains follows, all from one sample in a study of blood T cell repertoires in COVID-19. Repertoires were generated with immunoSEQ multiplex PCR, while TCRdb's copy carries only in-frame clones and drops some. The sample has about 260,000 clones, around 87% seen once; the top ten hold 1.5%. The material sequenced was peripheral blood. These receptors all stem from a woman aged 40 to 50 who had recovered from COVID-19. Both conserved end residues are part of each CDR3. Fields, in order: D gene, J gene, V gene, clone size, CDR3 DNA, CDR3 protein. A D gene is named only where the DNA matches it firmly. Not every row has a clone size; where given, it reads once, few, many or a size class.

TRBD1 TRBJ1-3 TRBV2 - TGTGCCAGTAACCGGGACAGGGGCTTTAACACCATATATTTT CASNRDRGFNTIYF
- TRBJ1-6 TRBV11-2 - TGTGCCAGCAGTCGCCGGGATCACTGGCCCCTCCACTTT CASSRRDHWPLHF
- TRBJ1-4 TRBV5-1 - TGCGCCAGCAGCCCTGGCCTCTTTGAAAAACTGTTTTTT CASSPGLFEKLFF
TRBD1 TRBJ1-2 TRBV10-3 - TGTGCCATCAGTGAAGCCCCGGGACAGGGTGGAGAAGGCGACTATGGCTACACCTTC CAISEAPGQGGEGDYGYTF
- TRBJ1-2 TRBV7-6 - TGTGCCAGCAGCCCCGGGGAAGGCTACACCTTC CASSPGEGYTF
- TRBJ2-1 TRBV27 - TGTGCCAGCAGTTTATCAGGGGGGGCTAACAATGAGCAGTTCTTC CASSLSGGANNEQFF
- TRBJ1-4 TRBV5-1 - TGCGCCAGCAGCTTGGACCCGCACCTAAGAAATGAAAAACTGTTTTTT CASSLDPHLRNEKLFF
TRBD2 TRBJ2-5 TRBV3-1/TRBV3-2 - TGTGCCAGCAGTCGACTAGCGGGGGAGGAGACCCAGTACTTC CASSRLAGEETQYF
TRBD1 TRBJ1-3 TRBV19 - TGTGCCAGTAGTATCTCGGGGACAGCTGGAAACACCATATATTTT CASSISGTAGNTIYF
- TRBJ1-5 TRBV3-1/TRBV3-2 - TGTGCCAGCAGCCAAGATCTCTCCAGAGGCGGTCAGCCCCAGCATTTT CASSQDLSRGGQPQHF
TRBD1 TRBJ1-6 TRBV5-1 - TGCGCCACCAGTGGTGGGACAGTGGATTCACCCCTCCACTTT CATSGGTVDSPLHF
- TRBJ2-3 TRBV11-2 - TGTGCCAGCAGCGACCTGGTCGGGTTTAGCACAGATACGCAGTATTTT CASSDLVGFSTDTQYF
TRBD1 TRBJ1-5 TRBV27 - TGTGCCAGCAGTTTAAAACGGCAGGGGGGATTTCAGCCCCAGCATTTT CASSLKRQGGFQPQHF
TRBD1 TRBJ1-2 TRBV6-6 - TGTGCCAGCAGCACTGGACAGGGGGCTGGCTACACCTTC CASSTGQGAGYTF
TRBD1 TRBJ2-3 TRBV5-4 - TGTGCCAGCAGCTTACCGGGACAGGGGGCAGATACGCAGTATTTT CASSLPGQGADTQYF
TRBD1 TRBJ1-2 TRBV9 - TGTGCCAGCAGCCCGTGGGACAGGCCCGCTAACTATGGCTACACCTTC CASSPWDRPANYGYTF
TRBD1 TRBJ1-5 TRBV27 - TGTGCCAGCAGTTTGGTGGCAGGGGGCCAGCCCCAGCATTTT CASSLVAGGQPQHF
- TRBJ1-2 TRBV20-1 - TGCAGTGCTAGGCGTTGGGAGGGTTCCACCTTC CSARRWEGSTF
TRBD1 TRBJ1-2 TRBV2 - TGTGCCAGCAAAGCACAGGGGGCGCAGGGTGGCTACACCTTC CASKAQGAQGGYTF
- TRBJ2-7 TRBV29-1 - TGCAGCGTTGCAGTACCGGAGGGCAGGCCTTTACGTGAGCAGTACTTC CSVAVPEGRPLREQYF
TRBD1 TRBJ2-5 TRBV10-1 - TGCGCCAGCAGTGAAGTCAGGGGGCCCCTGGAGACCCAGTACTTC CASSEVRGPLETQYF
- TRBJ1-1 TRBV7-2 - TGTGCCAGCAGGCCCTCGGGAAGCGGAGCTTTCTTT CASRPSGSGAFF
TRBD2 TRBJ2-7 TRBV25-1 once TGTGCCAGCAGTGTAACTAGCGGCTACGAGCAGTACTTC CASSVTSGYEQYF
- TRBJ1-1 TRBV19 - TGTGCCAGTAGTACCCGACAGAGGAACACTGAAGCTTTCTTT CASSTRQRNTEAFF
- TRBJ2-1 TRBV10-1 - TGCGCCAGCAGTGTGTTACAGGGAGACAATGAGCAGTTCTTC CASSVLQGDNEQFF
TRBD2 TRBJ2-7 TRBV9 - TGTGCCAGCAGCGTTGGATCTAGCGGGAGCTCCTACGAGCAGTACTTC CASSVGSSGSSYEQYF
- TRBJ1-2 TRBV4-3 - TGCGCCAGCAGCCAAGACGGTTGGGCCGCTGTTGGCTACACCTTC CASSQDGWAAVGYTF
TRBD1 TRBJ1-1 TRBV18 - TGTGCCAGCTCACGTAGACAGGGGAACACTGAAGCTTTCTTT CASSRRQGNTEAFF
TRBD1 TRBJ1-2 TRBV6-5 - TGTGCCAGCAGTTACCTCCGGACAGGGGGGGGCTATGGCTACACCTTC CASSYLRTGGGYGYTF